This TCR beta chain was obtained from a study of T cell responses to AZD1222 COVID-19 vaccine. Germline V gives CDR1 MDHEN, CDR2 SYDVKM. V lost 2 bases and J 4 bases, leaving 8 bases between the germline ends. There are 13 residues in the CDR3. Assay: immunoSEQ multiplex PCR; the TCRdb copy retains only in-frame clones and omits some. The table includes 150,000 or so clones, approximately 78% detected once. Sample: peripheral blood, taken on day 0 of MenACWY control vaccination. The genes are TRBV28 and TRBJ1-2, with no clear D. This TCR was sampled from an adult in good health. The CDR3 nucleotides read TGTGCCAGCAGTTTAAGTACAGCCTATGGCTACACCTTC. Protein sequence: CASSLSTAYGYTF.